Listed below are T cell receptor beta chains from one sample, sequenced in a study of T cells after somatic rescue of genetic block. Data came from immunoSEQ multiplex PCR; TCRdb stores just in-frame clones and leaves some out. The table shows roughly 120,000 clones, with 90% to 95% occurring only once. The sequenced material came from peripheral blood mononuclear cells (PBMCs). The receptors originated from a woman in her late teens or twenties. Both conserved end residues are trimmed from each CDR3. Each record gives: V gene, J gene, CDR3 protein.

>TRBV7-3|TRBJ2-2
ASSFRPGQGVGGELF
>TRBV7-6|TRBJ2-5
ASSFGTSGETGAQY
>TRBV5-1|TRBJ2-7
ASSLGLGGQSYEQY
>TRBV27|TRBJ2-5
ASSPTSLAGGLVTQY
>TRBV6-5|TRBJ1-2
ASSYSQYYGYT
>TRBV4-3|TRBJ2-1
ASSQGLAVGYEQF
>TRBV7-9|TRBJ1-6
ASSPGAGLYNSPLH
>TRBV29-1|TRBJ2-1
SVEFPHLTGYGPNEQF
>TRBV5-4|TRBJ2-3
ASSLYSADTQY
>TRBV19|TRBJ1-3
ASNAGVFNTIY
>TRBV9|TRBJ2-2
ASTGQGAFGELF
>TRBV4-3|TRBJ2-3
ASSQDELGRGLGDTQY
>TRBV7-9|TRBJ2-5
ASSLALSQETQY
>TRBV7-2|TRBJ1-1
ASSLDGTEAF
>TRBV30|TRBJ1-6
AWDLGGTYNSPLH
>TRBV6-5|TRBJ1-4
ASSSQGTTNEKLF
>TRBV5-4|TRBJ2-5
ASSSFDWQETQY
>TRBV9|TRBJ2-2
ASSPRDSQVRGELF
>TRBV2|TRBJ1-2
ASSPIDRFGYGYT
>TRBV25-1|TRBJ2-5
ASRSLTDQETQY
>TRBV15|TRBJ2-5
ATSRVPLSGLGETQY
>TRBV27|TRBJ1-4
ASSLSGDREKLF
>TRBV6-5|TRBJ2-7
ASSYGQGDYEQY